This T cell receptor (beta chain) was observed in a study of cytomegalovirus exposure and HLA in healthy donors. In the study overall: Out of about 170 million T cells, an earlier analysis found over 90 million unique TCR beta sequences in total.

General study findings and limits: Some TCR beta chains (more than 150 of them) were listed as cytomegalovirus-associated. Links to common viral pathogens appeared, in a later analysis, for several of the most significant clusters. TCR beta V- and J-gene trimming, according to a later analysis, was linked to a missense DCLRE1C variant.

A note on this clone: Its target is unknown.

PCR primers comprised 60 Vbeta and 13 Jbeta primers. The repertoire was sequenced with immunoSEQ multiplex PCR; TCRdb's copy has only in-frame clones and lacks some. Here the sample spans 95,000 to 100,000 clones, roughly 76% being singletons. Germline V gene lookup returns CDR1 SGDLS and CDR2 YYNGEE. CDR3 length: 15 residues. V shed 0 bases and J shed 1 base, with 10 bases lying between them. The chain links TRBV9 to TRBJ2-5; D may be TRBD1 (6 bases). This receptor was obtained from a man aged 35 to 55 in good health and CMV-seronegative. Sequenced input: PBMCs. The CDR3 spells CASSVEGTSQETQYF. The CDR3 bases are TGTGCCAGCAGCGTAGAAGGGACATCCCAAGAGACCCAGTACTTC.